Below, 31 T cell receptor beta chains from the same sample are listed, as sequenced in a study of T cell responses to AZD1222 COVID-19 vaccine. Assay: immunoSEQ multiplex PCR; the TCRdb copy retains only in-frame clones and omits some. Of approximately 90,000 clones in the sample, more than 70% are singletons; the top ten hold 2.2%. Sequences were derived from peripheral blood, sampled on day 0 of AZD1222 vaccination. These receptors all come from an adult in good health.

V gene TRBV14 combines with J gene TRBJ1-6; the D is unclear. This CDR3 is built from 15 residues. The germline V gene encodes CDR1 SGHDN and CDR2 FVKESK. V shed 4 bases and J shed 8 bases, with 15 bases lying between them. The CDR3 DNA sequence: TGTGCCAGCAGCCCCTTGTCCAGGTTATATTCACCCCTCCACTTT. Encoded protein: CASSPLSRLYSPLHF. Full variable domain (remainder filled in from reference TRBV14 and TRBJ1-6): EAGVTQFPSHSVIEKGQTVTLRCDPISGHDNLYWYRRVMGKEIKFLLHFVKESKQDESGMPNNRFLAERTGGTYSTLKVQPAELEDSGVYFCASSPLSRLYSPLHFGNGTRLTVT.

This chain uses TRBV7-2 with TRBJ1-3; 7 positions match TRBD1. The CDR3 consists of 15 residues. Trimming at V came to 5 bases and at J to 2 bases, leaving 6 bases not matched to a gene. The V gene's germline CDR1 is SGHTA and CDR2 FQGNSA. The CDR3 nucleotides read TGTGCCAGCAGCAAGACAGGGCTGACTGGAAACACCATATATTTT. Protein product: CASSKTGLTGNTIYF.

In DNA form, the CDR3 reads TGTGCCAGCAGCCCAGGGACAGGCGGCTACACCTTC. It specifies CASSPGTGGYTF. The gene calls are TRBV6-5 and TRBJ1-2; 8 bases align to TRBD1. Germline CDR1 reads MNHEY; CDR2 reads SVGAGI. CDR3 size: 12 residues. J gave up 8 bases and V 6 bases, and 5 bases lay outside the gene matches.

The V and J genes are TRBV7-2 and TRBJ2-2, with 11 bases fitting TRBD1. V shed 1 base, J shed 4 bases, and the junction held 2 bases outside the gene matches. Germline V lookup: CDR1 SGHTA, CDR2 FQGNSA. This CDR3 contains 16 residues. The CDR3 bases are TGTGCCAGCAGCTTAGTAGGACAGGGGGCCACCGGGGAGCTGTTTTTT. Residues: CASSLVGQGATGELFF.

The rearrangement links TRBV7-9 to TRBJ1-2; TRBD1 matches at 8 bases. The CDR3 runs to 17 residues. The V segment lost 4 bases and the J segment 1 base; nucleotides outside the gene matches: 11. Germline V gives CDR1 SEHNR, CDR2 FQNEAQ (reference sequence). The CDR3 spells CASSSVGTGRGNYGYTF. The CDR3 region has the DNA TGTGCCAGCAGCTCGGTCGGGACAGGCCGGGGTAACTATGGCTACACCTTC.

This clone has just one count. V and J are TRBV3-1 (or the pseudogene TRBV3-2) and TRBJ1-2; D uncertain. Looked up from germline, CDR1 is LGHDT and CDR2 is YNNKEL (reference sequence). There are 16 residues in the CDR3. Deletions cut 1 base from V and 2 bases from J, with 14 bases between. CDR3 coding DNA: TGTGCCAGCAGCCAAGGTTTCGGCGGCCGGAACTATGGCTACACCTTC. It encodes CASSQGFGGRNYGYTF.

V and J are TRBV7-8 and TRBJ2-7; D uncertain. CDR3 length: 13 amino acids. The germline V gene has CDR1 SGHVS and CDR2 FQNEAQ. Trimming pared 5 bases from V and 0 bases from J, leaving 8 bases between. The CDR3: CASSGRISYEQYF. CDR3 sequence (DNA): TGTGCCAGCAGCGGGCGGATCTCCTACGAGCAGTACTTC.

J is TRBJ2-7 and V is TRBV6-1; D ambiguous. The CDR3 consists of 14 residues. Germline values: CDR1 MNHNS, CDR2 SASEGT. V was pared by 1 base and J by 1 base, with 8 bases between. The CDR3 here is CASSEGFLSYEQYF. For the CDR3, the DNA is TGTGCCAGCAGTGAAGGCTTCTTATCCTACGAGCAGTACTTC.

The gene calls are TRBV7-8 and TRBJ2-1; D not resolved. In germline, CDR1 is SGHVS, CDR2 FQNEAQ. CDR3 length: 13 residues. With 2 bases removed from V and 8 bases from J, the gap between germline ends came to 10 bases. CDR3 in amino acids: CASSLSNRDEQFF. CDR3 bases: TGTGCCAGCAGCTTATCAAACCGGGATGAGCAGTTCTTC.

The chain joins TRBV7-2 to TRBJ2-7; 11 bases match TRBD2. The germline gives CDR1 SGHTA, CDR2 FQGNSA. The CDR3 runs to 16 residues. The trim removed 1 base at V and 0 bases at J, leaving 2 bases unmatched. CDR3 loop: CASSLDTSGSSYEQYF. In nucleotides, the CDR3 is TGTGCCAGCAGCTTAGATACTAGCGGGAGCTCCTACGAGCAGTACTTC.

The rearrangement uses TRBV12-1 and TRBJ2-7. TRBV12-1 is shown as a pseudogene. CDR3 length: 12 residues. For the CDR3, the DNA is TGTGCCAGCAGCCCCGCCAACTACGAGCAGTACTTC. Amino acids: CASSPANYEQYF.

For the CDR3, the DNA is TGTGCCATCAGTGATAGTGGGGGCTATGAAAAACTGTTTTTT. As protein: CAISDSGGYEKLFF. This rearrangement joins TRBV10-3 to TRBJ1-4, with D possibly TRBD1 on 6 matching bases. V was shortened by 3 bases and J by 6 bases, with 11 bases between the two germline ends. Germline V gives CDR1 ENHRY, CDR2 SYGVKD. The CDR3 contains 14 residues.

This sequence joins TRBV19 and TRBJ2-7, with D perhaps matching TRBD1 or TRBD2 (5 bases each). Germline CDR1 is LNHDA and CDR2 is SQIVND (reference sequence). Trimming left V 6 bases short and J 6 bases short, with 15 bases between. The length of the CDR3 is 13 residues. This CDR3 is CASSPGTPSEQYF. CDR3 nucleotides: TGTGCCAGTAGCCCCGGGACCCCCTCCGAGCAGTACTTC. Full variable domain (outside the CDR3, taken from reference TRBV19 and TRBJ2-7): DGGITQSPKYLFRKEGQNVTLSCEQNLNHDAMYWYRQDPGQGLRLIYYSQIVNDFQKGDIAEGYSVSREKKESFPLTVTSAQKNPTAFYLCASSPGTPSEQYFGPGTRLTVT.

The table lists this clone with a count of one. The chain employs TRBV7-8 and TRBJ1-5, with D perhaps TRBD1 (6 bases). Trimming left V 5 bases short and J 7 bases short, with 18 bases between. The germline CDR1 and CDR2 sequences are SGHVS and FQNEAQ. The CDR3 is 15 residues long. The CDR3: CASSPRWGAGQPQHF. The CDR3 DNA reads TGTGCCAGCAGCCCCCGATGGGGGGCGGGACAGCCCCAGCATTTT. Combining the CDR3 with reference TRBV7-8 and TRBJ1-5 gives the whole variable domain GAGVSQSPRYKVAKRGQDVALRCDPISGHVSLFWYQQALGQGPEFLTYFQNEAQLDKSGLPSDRFFAERPEGSVSTLKIQRTQQEDSAVYLCASSPRWGAGQPQHFGDGTRLSIL.

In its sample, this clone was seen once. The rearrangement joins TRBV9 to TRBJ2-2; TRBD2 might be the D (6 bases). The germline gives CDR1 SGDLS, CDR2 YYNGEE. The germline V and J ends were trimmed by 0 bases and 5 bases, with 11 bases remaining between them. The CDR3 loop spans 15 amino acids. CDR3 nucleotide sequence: TGTGCCAGCAGCGTAGCGGGAGTGGAAACCGGGGAGCTGTTTTTT. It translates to CASSVAGVETGELFF.

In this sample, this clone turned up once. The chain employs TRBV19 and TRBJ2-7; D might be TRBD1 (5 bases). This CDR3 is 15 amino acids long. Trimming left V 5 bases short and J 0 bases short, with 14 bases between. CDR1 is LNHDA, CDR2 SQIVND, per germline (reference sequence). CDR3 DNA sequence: TGTGCCAGTAGTTCGAGGCAGGGTCTCTCCTACGAGCAGTACTTC. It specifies CASSSRQGLSYEQYF.

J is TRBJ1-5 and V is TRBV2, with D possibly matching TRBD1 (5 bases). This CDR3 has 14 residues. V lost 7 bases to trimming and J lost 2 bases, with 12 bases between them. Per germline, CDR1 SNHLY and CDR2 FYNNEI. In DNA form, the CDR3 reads TGTGCCAGCACTTCACAGGTGCGCAATCAGCCCCAGCATTTT. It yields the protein CASTSQVRNQPQHF.

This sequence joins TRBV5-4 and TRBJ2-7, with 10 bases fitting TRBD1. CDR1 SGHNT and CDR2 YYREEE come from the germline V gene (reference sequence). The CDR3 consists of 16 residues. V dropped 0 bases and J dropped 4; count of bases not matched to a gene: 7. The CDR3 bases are TGTGCCAGCAGCTTGGGTGGGACAGGGGATTCATACGAGCAGTACTTC. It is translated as CASSLGGTGDSYEQYF.

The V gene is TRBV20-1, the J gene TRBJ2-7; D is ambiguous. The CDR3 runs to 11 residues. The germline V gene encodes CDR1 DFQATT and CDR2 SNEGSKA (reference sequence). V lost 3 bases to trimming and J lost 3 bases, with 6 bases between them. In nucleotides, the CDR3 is TGCAGTGCTAGGGCCAGCTACGAGCAGTACTTC. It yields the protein CSARASYEQYF.

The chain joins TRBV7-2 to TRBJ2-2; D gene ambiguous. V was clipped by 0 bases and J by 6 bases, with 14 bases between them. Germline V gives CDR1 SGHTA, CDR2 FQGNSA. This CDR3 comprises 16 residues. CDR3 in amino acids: CASSLAGSGVAGELFF. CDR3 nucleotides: TGTGCCAGCAGCTTAGCGGGTAGTGGGGTCGCCGGGGAGCTGTTTTTT.

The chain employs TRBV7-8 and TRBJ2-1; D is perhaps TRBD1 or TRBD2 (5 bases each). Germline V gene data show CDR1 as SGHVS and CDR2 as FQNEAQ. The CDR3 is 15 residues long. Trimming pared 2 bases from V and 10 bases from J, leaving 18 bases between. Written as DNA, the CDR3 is TGTGCCAGCAGCTTACGGGGCAGGATTCGGGACGAGCAGTTCTTC. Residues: CASSLRGRIRDEQFF.

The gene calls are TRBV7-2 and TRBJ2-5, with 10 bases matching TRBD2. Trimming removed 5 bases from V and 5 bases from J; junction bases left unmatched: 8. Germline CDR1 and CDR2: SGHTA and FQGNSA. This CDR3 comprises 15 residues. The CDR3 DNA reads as TGTGCCAGCAGCCCCCCGCTAGCGGGAGTGGAGACCCAGTACTTC. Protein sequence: CASSPPLAGVETQYF.

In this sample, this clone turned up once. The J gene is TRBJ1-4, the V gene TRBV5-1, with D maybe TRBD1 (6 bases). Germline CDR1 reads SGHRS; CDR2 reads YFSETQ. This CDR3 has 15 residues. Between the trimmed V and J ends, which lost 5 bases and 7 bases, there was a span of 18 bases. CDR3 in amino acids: CASSLQGGTSEKLFF. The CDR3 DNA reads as TGCGCCAGCAGTCTCCAAGGAGGGACAAGTGAAAAACTGTTTTTT.

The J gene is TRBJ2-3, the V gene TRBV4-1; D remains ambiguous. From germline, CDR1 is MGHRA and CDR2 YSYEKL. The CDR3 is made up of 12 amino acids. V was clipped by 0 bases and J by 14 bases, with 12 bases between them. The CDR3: CASSQEVGVLYF. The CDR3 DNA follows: TGCGCCAGCAGCCAAGAGGTCGGAGTACTGTATTTT.

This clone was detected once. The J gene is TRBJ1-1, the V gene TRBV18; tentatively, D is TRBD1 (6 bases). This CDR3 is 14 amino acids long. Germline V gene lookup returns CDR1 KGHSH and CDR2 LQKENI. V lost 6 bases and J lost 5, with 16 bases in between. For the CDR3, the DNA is TGTGCCAGCTCCTCCTACTCGGGGGCAACTGAAGCTTTCTTT. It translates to CASSSYSGATEAFF.

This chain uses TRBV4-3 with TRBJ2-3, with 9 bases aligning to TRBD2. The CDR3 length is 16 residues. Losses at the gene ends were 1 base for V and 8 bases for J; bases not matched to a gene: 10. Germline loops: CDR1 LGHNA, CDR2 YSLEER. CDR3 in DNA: TGCGCCAGCAGCCAAGTAGCCAGCGGGGGGCGGGGTACGCAGTATTTT. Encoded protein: CASSQVASGGRGTQYF.

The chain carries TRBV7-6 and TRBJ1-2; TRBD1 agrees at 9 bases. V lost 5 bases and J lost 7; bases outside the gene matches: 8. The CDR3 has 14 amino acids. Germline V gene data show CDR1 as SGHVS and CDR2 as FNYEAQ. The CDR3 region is CASSHAGQGFGYTF. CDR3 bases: TGTGCCAGCAGCCACGCGGGACAGGGTTTTGGCTACACCTTC.

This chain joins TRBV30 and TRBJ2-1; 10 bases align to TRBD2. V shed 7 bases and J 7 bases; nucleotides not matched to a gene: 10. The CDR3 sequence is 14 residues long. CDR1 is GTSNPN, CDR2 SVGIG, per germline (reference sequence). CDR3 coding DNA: TGTGCCTCCCTAGGTTTTAGCGGGGGGAATGAGCAGTTCTTC. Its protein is CASLGFSGGNEQFF.

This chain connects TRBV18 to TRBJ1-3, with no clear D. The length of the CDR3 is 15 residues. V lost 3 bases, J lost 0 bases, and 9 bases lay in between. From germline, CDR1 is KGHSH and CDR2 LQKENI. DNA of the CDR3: TGTGCCAGCTCACCCCTGGGGAGCTCTGGAAACACCATATATTTT. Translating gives CASSPLGSSGNTIYF.

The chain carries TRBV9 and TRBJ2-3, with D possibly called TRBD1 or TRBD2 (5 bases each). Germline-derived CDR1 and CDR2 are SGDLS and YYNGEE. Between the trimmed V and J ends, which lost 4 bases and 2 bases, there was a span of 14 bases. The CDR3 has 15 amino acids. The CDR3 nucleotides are TGTGCCAGCAGCAGAGGGGTACAGGACACAGATACGCAGTATTTT. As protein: CASSRGVQDTDTQYF.

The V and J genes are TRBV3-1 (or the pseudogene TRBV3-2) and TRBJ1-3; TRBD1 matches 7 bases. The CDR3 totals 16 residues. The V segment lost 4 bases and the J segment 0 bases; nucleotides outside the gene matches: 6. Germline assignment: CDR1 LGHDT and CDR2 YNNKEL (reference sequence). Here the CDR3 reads CASSRGGGGSGNTIYF. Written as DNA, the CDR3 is TGTGCCAGCAGCCGAGGGGGCGGAGGCTCTGGAAACACCATATATTTT.